This TCR beta chain is from a study of blood T cell repertoires in COVID-19. Study details: Spain, Italy and the United States supplied samples that represented acute and convalescent COVID-19.

Here immunoSEQ multiplex PCR was the method, and the copy in TCRdb shows in-frame clones only, minus some. The sample includes about 98,000 clones, around 82% of them seen just once. This TCR derives from a man in his sixties or seventies with active or convalescent COVID-19. Specimen: peripheral blood.

The CDR3 region is CASSLAGTYNEQFF. In DNA form, the CDR3 reads TGTGCCAGCAGCCTAGCGGGGACCTACAATGAGCAGTTCTTC. This chain connects TRBV11-2 to TRBJ2-1, with 9 bases matching TRBD2. Germline CDR1 reads SGHAT; CDR2 reads FQNNGV. V was pared by 5 bases and J by 2 bases, with 1 base of the junction left unmatched. The CDR3 extends over 14 amino acids.